The source of this T cell receptor beta chain is a study of OX40 agonist ivuxolimab in advanced cancers. About the research overall: Aged about 23 to 80 with a mean of approximately 60 years, they were 82.7% male.

The repertoire was sequenced with immunoSEQ multiplex PCR; TCRdb's copy has only in-frame clones and lacks some. The sample holds nearly 95,000 clones, around 94% seen once. Any history of autoimmune disease or systemic immunosuppression disqualified patients. The CDR3 is made up of 13 amino acids. V lost 1 base to trimming and J lost 3 bases, with 8 bases between them. Germline V gene sequence: CDR1 SGHRS, CDR2 YFSETQ. The sample here was CD4+ or CD8+ T cells sorted from blood, taken in a trial of the OX40 agonist ivuxolimab. This chain connects TRBV5-1 to TRBJ2-7; D gene uncertain. This clonotype was obtained from an adult with an advanced solid tumor such as melanoma, head and neck, liver or kidney cancer. This CDR3 is CASSLTVNYEQYF. In nucleotides, the CDR3 is TGCGCCAGCAGCTTGACAGTTAACTACGAGCAGTACTTC.